This is a list of T cell receptor beta chains from one sample in a study of Ad26.COV2.S vaccination and SARS-CoV-2 variants. This table comes from immunoSEQ multiplex PCR, and its TCRdb copy is limited to in-frame clones, with some not included. The data contain 400,000 to 500,000 clones, approximately 87% of them singletons. This sample comprised peripheral blood, obtained in a trial of Ad26.COV2.S vaccine versus placebo. All receptors derive from a person aged 18-60 years who received the Ad26.COV2.S COVID-19 vaccine or a placebo. CDR3s include the opening cysteine and the closing phenylalanine or tryptophan. Fields, in order: V gene, J gene, clone size, D gene, CDR3 protein, CDR3 DNA. The D gene is left open where the match is weak. Not every row has a clone size; where given, it reads once, few, many or a size class.

v_call: TRBV7-7; j_call: TRBJ2-5; clone_size: .; d_call: .; cdr3_aa: CASSGPGTRETQYF; cdr3_nt: TGTGCCAGCAGCGGACCCGGGACCAGAGAGACCCAGTACTTC
v_call: TRBV4-1; j_call: TRBJ1-1; clone_size: .; d_call: .; cdr3_aa: CASSHGPMSTEAFF; cdr3_nt: TGCGCCAGCAGCCACGGCCCAATGAGCACTGAAGCTTTCTTT
v_call: TRBV13; j_call: TRBJ2-3; clone_size: .; d_call: TRBD2; cdr3_aa: CASSLDRGEGTDTQYF; cdr3_nt: TGTGCCAGCAGCTTAGATCGGGGGGAGGGCACAGATACGCAGTATTTT
v_call: TRBV19; j_call: TRBJ2-1; clone_size: .; d_call: TRBD2; cdr3_aa: CASSIIGLADYNEQFF; cdr3_nt: TGTGCCAGTAGTATAATAGGACTAGCAGACTACAATGAGCAGTTCTTC
v_call: TRBV30; j_call: TRBJ2-7; clone_size: .; d_call: .; cdr3_aa: CAWRTSYEQYF; cdr3_nt: TGTGCCTGGAGAACGAGCTACGAGCAGTACTTC
v_call: TRBV5-5; j_call: TRBJ1-1; clone_size: .; d_call: .; cdr3_aa: CASRPTGRALNTEAFF; cdr3_nt: TGTGCCAGCAGACCAACCGGTCGGGCTTTGAACACTGAAGCTTTCTTT
v_call: TRBV7-9; j_call: TRBJ2-7; clone_size: .; d_call: .; cdr3_aa: CASSLVTGSQGEQYF; cdr3_nt: TGTGCCAGCAGCTTAGTAACAGGGTCACAGGGCGAGCAGTACTTC
v_call: TRBV5-1; j_call: TRBJ2-7; clone_size: .; d_call: .; cdr3_aa: CASSPFRDSPYEQYF; cdr3_nt: TGCGCCAGCAGCCCATTCCGGGACTCCCCCTACGAGCAGTACTTC
v_call: TRBV11-2; j_call: TRBJ1-5; clone_size: .; d_call: .; cdr3_aa: CASSHAGQGLNQPQHF; cdr3_nt: TGTGCCAGCAGCCACGCGGGGCAGGGGTTGAATCAGCCCCAGCATTTT
v_call: TRBV6-5; j_call: TRBJ2-7; clone_size: once; d_call: .; cdr3_aa: CASSLLGGEMEQYF; cdr3_nt: TGTGCCAGCAGTTTACTTGGCGGTGAGATGGAGCAGTACTTC
v_call: TRBV27; j_call: TRBJ2-7; clone_size: .; d_call: .; cdr3_aa: CASRTPYEQYF; cdr3_nt: TGTGCCAGCAGGACCCCCTACGAGCAGTACTTC
v_call: TRBV7-3; j_call: TRBJ1-1; clone_size: .; d_call: TRBD1; cdr3_aa: CASSPTGGPLATEAFF; cdr3_nt: TGTGCCAGCAGCCCAACAGGGGGCCCCTTGGCCACTGAAGCTTTCTTT
v_call: TRBV6-5; j_call: TRBJ2-7; clone_size: .; d_call: .; cdr3_aa: CASSYSETSYEQYF; cdr3_nt: TGTGCCAGCAGTTACTCGGAGACCTCCTACGAGCAGTACTTC
v_call: TRBV6-1; j_call: TRBJ2-5; clone_size: .; d_call: .; cdr3_aa: CASSEALLAGGGRETQYF; cdr3_nt: TGTGCCAGCAGTGAAGCGCTTCTGGCAGGGGGAGGTAGGGAGACCCAGTACTTC
v_call: TRBV7-9; j_call: TRBJ2-7; clone_size: .; d_call: .; cdr3_aa: CASSFYRDTAYEQYF; cdr3_nt: TGTGCCAGCAGCTTCTACCGGGACACTGCATACGAGCAGTACTTC
v_call: TRBV2; j_call: TRBJ2-1; clone_size: .; d_call: TRBD1; cdr3_aa: CASLGKGTGGNEQFF; cdr3_nt: TGTGCCAGCCTGGGGAAAGGGACAGGGGGGAATGAGCAGTTCTTC
v_call: TRBV27; j_call: TRBJ1-2; clone_size: .; d_call: .; cdr3_aa: CASSMGRINYGYTF; cdr3_nt: TGTGCCAGCAGCATGGGACGGATAAACTATGGCTACACCTTC
v_call: TRBV19; j_call: TRBJ1-2; clone_size: .; d_call: .; cdr3_aa: CASSTPVDGYTF; cdr3_nt: TGTGCCAGTAGTACCCCCGTGGATGGCTACACCTTC
v_call: TRBV11-2; j_call: TRBJ2-7; clone_size: .; d_call: .; cdr3_aa: CASMLTDKPYEQYF; cdr3_nt: TGTGCCAGCATGCTGACAGACAAGCCCTACGAGCAGTACTTC
v_call: TRBV12-3/TRBV12-4; j_call: TRBJ1-1; clone_size: .; d_call: .; cdr3_aa: CASSFTGNTEAFF; cdr3_nt: TGTGCCAGCAGTTTTACAGGGAACACTGAAGCTTTCTTT
v_call: TRBV7-6; j_call: TRBJ2-7; clone_size: .; d_call: .; cdr3_aa: CASSLGTDSYEQYF; cdr3_nt: TGTGCCAGCAGCCTTGGGACGGACTCCTACGAGCAGTACTTC
v_call: TRBV13; j_call: TRBJ2-7; clone_size: .; d_call: TRBD1; cdr3_aa: CASSSGTGKEQYF; cdr3_nt: TGTGCCAGCAGCTCCGGGACAGGGAAAGAGCAGTACTTC
v_call: TRBV29-1; j_call: TRBJ1-1; clone_size: .; d_call: .; cdr3_aa: CSGALRGATEAFF; cdr3_nt: TGCAGCGGCGCCCTCCGGGGCGCCACTGAAGCTTTCTTT
v_call: TRBV4-2; j_call: TRBJ2-7; clone_size: .; d_call: .; cdr3_aa: CASSQDWGTQPYEQYF; cdr3_nt: TGTGCCAGCAGCCAAGATTGGGGGACACAACCCTACGAGCAGTACTTC
v_call: TRBV24-1; j_call: TRBJ2-1; clone_size: .; d_call: .; cdr3_aa: CATSDLQIGAEQFF; cdr3_nt: TGTGCCACCAGTGATTTGCAAATCGGGGCTGAGCAGTTCTTC
v_call: TRBV5-4; j_call: TRBJ1-6; clone_size: .; d_call: .; cdr3_aa: CASGNRDSNSPLHF; cdr3_nt: TGTGCCAGCGGGAACCGGGACTCGAATTCACCCCTCCACTTT
v_call: TRBV29-1; j_call: TRBJ2-1; clone_size: .; d_call: .; cdr3_aa: CSVGDTYNEQFF; cdr3_nt: TGCAGCGTTGGGGACACCTACAATGAGCAGTTCTTC
v_call: TRBV5-1; j_call: TRBJ2-5; clone_size: .; d_call: .; cdr3_aa: CASSLKETQYF; cdr3_nt: TGCGCCAGCAGCCTCAAAGAGACCCAGTACTTC
v_call: TRBV6-2/TRBV6-3; j_call: TRBJ2-5; clone_size: .; d_call: TRBD1; cdr3_aa: CASSWIWTGEGRGTQYF; cdr3_nt: TGTGCCAGCAGTTGGATATGGACAGGGGAAGGAAGAGGGACCCAGTACTTC
v_call: TRBV2; j_call: TRBJ1-4; clone_size: .; d_call: .; cdr3_aa: CASTTQPAENEKLFF; cdr3_nt: TGTGCCAGCACTACCCAACCGGCCGAAAATGAAAAACTGTTTTTT
v_call: TRBV18; j_call: TRBJ2-7; clone_size: .; d_call: .; cdr3_aa: CASSPRPGSYEQYF; cdr3_nt: TGTGCCAGCTCACCTCGACCAGGGTCCTACGAGCAGTACTTC
v_call: TRBV5-6; j_call: TRBJ2-3; clone_size: .; d_call: TRBD2; cdr3_aa: CASGLTGGRTDTQYF; cdr3_nt: TGTGCCAGCGGCCTTACGGGGGGACGCACAGATACGCAGTATTTT
v_call: TRBV10-2; j_call: TRBJ2-1; clone_size: .; d_call: TRBD1; cdr3_aa: CASRKTGLSSYNEQFF; cdr3_nt: TGCGCCAGCCGAAAGACAGGGCTAAGCTCCTACAATGAGCAGTTCTTC